This entry features one TCR beta chain sequence. Produced via immunoSEQ multiplex PCR; TCRdb's table is partial and in-frame only. The sample has about 28,000 clones; more than 85% are singletons. After removal of 7 bases from V and 0 bases from J, the junction contained 14 bases not matched to a gene. The CDR3 sequence is 18 residues long. The germline V gene encodes CDR1 LNHDA and CDR2 SQIVND (reference sequence). This sample was included in a study of blood T cell repertoires in COVID-19. Looking at the study overall: Samples came from the United States, Italy and Spain, spanning acute and convalescent COVID-19.

The chain links TRBV19 to TRBJ2-2, with TRBD1 matching 7 bases. This TCR derives from an older woman with COVID-19, enrolled during active disease. The specimen sequenced was peripheral blood. CDR3 region: CASTSPRQGDANTGELFF. The CDR3 nucleotides are TGTGCCAGTACCTCCCCCAGGCAGGGGGACGCGAACACCGGGGAGCTGTTTTTT.